This T cell receptor (beta chain) was obtained from a study of T cell responses to AZD1222 COVID-19 vaccine. The assay was immunoSEQ multiplex PCR, and TCRdb's table has in-frame clones only and misses some. The sample records 180,000 or so clones, about 95% being singletons. This sequence originates from an adult in good health. The sequences come from peripheral blood, collected on day 0 of AZD1222 vaccination.

CDR3 bases: TGTGCCAGCAGTGAAATAGGACAGGCTGGGACTGAAGCTTTCTTT. Its translation: CASSEIGQAGTEAFF. V and J are TRBV6-1 and TRBJ1-1; TRBD1 matches 7 bases. This CDR3 region has 15 residues. Germline CDR1 reads MNHNS; CDR2 reads SASEGT. The trim removed 2 bases at V and 5 bases at J, leaving 8 bases unmatched.